These 5 T cell receptor beta chains came from one sample sequenced in a study of Ad26.COV2.S vaccination and SARS-CoV-2 variants. Indicated treatment: about 20 received Ad26.COV2.S at low or high dose, single or two shots; 5 received placebo; per-sample allocation not given. Day 63 following the first vaccine or placebo injection was when the samples were taken. Profiled with immunoSEQ multiplex PCR; TCRdb holds only in-frame clones, not every one. The sample consists of some 640,000 clones, more than 70% of them appearing once. Sequencing used peripheral blood, obtained in a trial of Ad26.COV2.S vaccine versus placebo. These receptors were collected from a person between 18 and 65 years old who received the Ad26.COV2.S COVID-19 vaccine or a placebo.

This chain uses TRBV6-5 with TRBJ2-7; D is perhaps TRBD1 (6 bases). Trimming cost V 7 bases and J 6 bases, with 22 bases left between them. Germline-derived CDR1 and CDR2 are MNHEY and SVGAGI. CDR3 length equals 15 residues. CDR3 amino acids: CASTSLQGGLIEQYF. CDR3 in DNA: TGTGCCAGCACTTCACTACAGGGTGGACTGATCGAGCAGTACTTC.

V and J are TRBV29-1 and TRBJ1-1; D uncertain. The ends were cut back, 7 bases at V and 5 bases at J, with 17 bases in the middle. CDR1 SQVTM and CDR2 ANQGSEA come from the germline V gene. CDR3 length equals 13 residues. The CDR3 here is CSGEGQEGTEAFF. The CDR3 coding sequence is TGCAGCGGGGAAGGGCAGGAGGGAACTGAAGCTTTCTTT.

This sequence joins TRBV5-1 and TRBJ1-4; 8 bases agree with TRBD1. The CDR3 runs 18 residues. Germline CDR1 is SGHRS and CDR2 is YFSETQ. Losses at the gene ends were 4 bases for V and 0 bases for J; bases not matched to a gene: 11. DNA of the CDR3: TGCGCCAGCAGCGATGGCTCCAACAGGGGGGCAACTAATGAAAAACTGTTTTTT. Protein: CASSDGSNRGATNEKLFF.

In its sample, this clone was seen once. J is TRBJ2-3 and V is TRBV3-1 (or the pseudogene TRBV3-2); TRBD2 aligns across 11 bases. CDR1 is LGHDT, CDR2 YNNKEL, per germline (reference sequence). With V trimmed by 4 bases and J by 4 bases, 4 bases remained unmatched. The CDR3 spans 15 residues. CDR3 DNA: TGTGCCAGCAGCCTACTAGCGGGAGCCCCAGATACGCAGTATTTT. Residues: CASSLLAGAPDTQYF.

The genes are TRBV6-5 and TRBJ2-7, with 9 bases matching TRBD2. Germline V gene data show CDR1 as MNHEY and CDR2 as SVGAGI. The V segment lost 6 bases and the J segment 4 bases; nucleotides outside the gene matches: 4. There are 13 residues in the CDR3. CDR3 DNA: TGTGCCAGCAGACGGACTAGCGAGTACGAGCAGTACTTC. It translates to CASRRTSEYEQYF.